This TCR beta chain was sequenced during a study of shared clonotypes between healthy human individuals. Study results and caveats: Naive subsets tended to show greater estimated richness than memory subsets. Clonotype sharing levels among donors were expected to vary with sequencing depth.

Measured with immunoSEQ multiplex PCR; TCRdb has only the in-frame clones, and not every one. The sample lists just over 2,000,000 clones, roughly 95% occurring once. Of note for this clone: The antigen is unknown.

Germline CDR1 reads KGHSH; CDR2 reads LQKENI. The CDR3 runs to 13 residues. The V end lost 6 bases, the J end lost 9 bases, and 15 bases lay between the germline ends. The chain carries TRBV18 and TRBJ1-5; D is possibly TRBD1 (5 bases). Material for sequencing was naive CD4+ T cells sorted from blood. Specified subset: CD45RA+ positively selected. The TCR was taken from a man aged 18 to 30 in good health. CDR3 in DNA: TGTGCCAGCTCGCAGGGCCAGAGGTGGCCCCAGCATTTT. Translating it yields CASSQGQRWPQHF.